These T cell receptor beta chains were read from a single sample in a study of siplizumab effects on memory and regulatory T cells. Generated by immunoSEQ multiplex PCR, the TCRdb table keeps only in-frame clones and is missing some. Of about 63,000 clones listed, roughly 85% are singletons. Sequences were obtained from memory CD4+ T cells sorted from blood. The receptors derive from a human donor in good health. Each CDR3 is given with its conserved first and last residue. D genes are given only for firm matches. Size is omitted from some rows. Given values are once, few, many or a class for expanded clones.

v_call: TRBV2; d_call: TRBD2; j_call: TRBJ2-7; clone_size: once; cdr3_nt: TGTGCCAGCAGGATAGCGGGGGGGCTGAACGAGCAGTACTTC; cdr3_aa: CASRIAGGLNEQYF
v_call: TRBV19; d_call: TRBD1; j_call: TRBJ1-2; clone_size: NA; cdr3_nt: TGTGCCAGTAGTACCCGTCGGACAGGCAATAACTATGGCTACACCTTC; cdr3_aa: CASSTRRTGNNYGYTF
v_call: TRBV5-6; d_call: TRBD1; j_call: TRBJ1-2; clone_size: NA; cdr3_nt: TGTGCCAGCAGCTTGTTACTGACAGGGGGACACACCTTC; cdr3_aa: CASSLLLTGGHTF
v_call: TRBV5-1; d_call: TRBD1; j_call: TRBJ1-1; clone_size: NA; cdr3_nt: TGCGCCAGCAGCTTGGCCGCAGGGGGCACTGAAGCTTTCTTT; cdr3_aa: CASSLAAGGTEAFF
v_call: TRBV28; d_call: TRBD1; j_call: TRBJ1-2; clone_size: NA; cdr3_nt: TGTGCCAGCAGTTCTCTACAGGGGGCCTATGGCTACACCTTC; cdr3_aa: CASSSLQGAYGYTF
v_call: TRBV5-1; d_call: NA; j_call: TRBJ2-7; clone_size: NA; cdr3_nt: TGCGCCAGCAGCTTACCTAGCAACGAGCAGTACTTC; cdr3_aa: CASSLPSNEQYF
v_call: TRBV29-1; d_call: NA; j_call: TRBJ2-3; clone_size: NA; cdr3_nt: TGCAGCGTTGCAACAGATACGCAGTATTTT; cdr3_aa: CSVATDTQYF
v_call: TRBV18; d_call: TRBD1; j_call: TRBJ1-6; clone_size: NA; cdr3_nt: TGTGCCAGCTCATCTGGGACAGGGCATAATTCACCCCTCCACTTT; cdr3_aa: CASSSGTGHNSPLHF
v_call: TRBV4-2; d_call: NA; j_call: TRBJ2-7; clone_size: NA; cdr3_nt: TGTGCCAGCAGCGGGACCCTTCCTTCGAGAGAGCAGTACTTC; cdr3_aa: CASSGTLPSREQYF
v_call: TRBV14; d_call: TRBD2; j_call: TRBJ2-3; clone_size: NA; cdr3_nt: TGTGCCAGCAGCCAAGTGAGGTCTAGCGGGACCGCAGATACGCAGTATTTT; cdr3_aa: CASSQVRSSGTADTQYF
v_call: TRBV9; d_call: NA; j_call: TRBJ2-2; clone_size: NA; cdr3_nt: TGTGCCAGCAGCGTAGTTTCGAACACCGGGGAGCTGTTTTTT; cdr3_aa: CASSVVSNTGELFF
v_call: TRBV27; d_call: NA; j_call: TRBJ2-3; clone_size: NA; cdr3_nt: TGTGCCAGCAGTCCGGACAGACCATACACAGATACGCAGTATTTT; cdr3_aa: CASSPDRPYTDTQYF
v_call: TRBV5-1; d_call: NA; j_call: TRBJ1-2; clone_size: NA; cdr3_nt: TGCGCCAGCAGCTCCCGCGGGACGGATTTTTATGGCTACACCTTC; cdr3_aa: CASSSRGTDFYGYTF
v_call: TRBV18; d_call: NA; j_call: TRBJ1-3; clone_size: NA; cdr3_nt: TGTGCCAGCTCACGAGGGACGGGCTCTGGAAACACCATATATTTT; cdr3_aa: CASSRGTGSGNTIYF
v_call: TRBV5-1; d_call: TRBD1; j_call: TRBJ1-2; clone_size: NA; cdr3_nt: TGCGCCAGCAGCTTCGGACAGGAGACTAACGGGGGCTACACCTTC; cdr3_aa: CASSFGQETNGGYTF
v_call: TRBV4-2; d_call: NA; j_call: TRBJ2-1; clone_size: NA; cdr3_nt: TGTGCCAGCAGCCAAGATGGCACTAGTTACAATGAGCAGTTCTTC; cdr3_aa: CASSQDGTSYNEQFF
v_call: TRBV9; d_call: TRBD1; j_call: TRBJ2-7; clone_size: NA; cdr3_nt: TGTGCCAGCAGCGTAGATGACAGGGGGTCCTACGAGCAGTACTTC; cdr3_aa: CASSVDDRGSYEQYF
v_call: TRBV2; d_call: NA; j_call: TRBJ2-7; clone_size: NA; cdr3_nt: TGTGCCAGCGGAAAGGAGGGGGCGATCGAGCAGTACTTC; cdr3_aa: CASGKEGAIEQYF
v_call: TRBV6-1; d_call: TRBD1; j_call: TRBJ2-7; clone_size: NA; cdr3_nt: TGTGCCAGCAGTGAGACAGGGACGGGCGAGCAGTACTTC; cdr3_aa: CASSETGTGEQYF
v_call: TRBV7-8; d_call: NA; j_call: TRBJ2-5; clone_size: NA; cdr3_nt: TGTGCCAGCAGCTTCGGTAACGCGGAGACCCAGTACTTC; cdr3_aa: CASSFGNAETQYF
v_call: TRBV19; d_call: NA; j_call: TRBJ2-5; clone_size: once; cdr3_nt: TGTGCCAGTAGTTTCTTCCCGGGGGAGACCCAGTACTTC; cdr3_aa: CASSFFPGETQYF
v_call: TRBV10-3; d_call: NA; j_call: TRBJ2-2; clone_size: NA; cdr3_nt: TGTGCCATCGGTAGTACAGGGTCGACCGGGGAGCTGTTTTTT; cdr3_aa: CAIGSTGSTGELFF
v_call: TRBV5-4; d_call: NA; j_call: TRBJ2-6; clone_size: NA; cdr3_nt: TGTGCCAGCAGCTTGCAGGGGTCGGGCTCTGGGGCCAACGTCCTGACTTTC; cdr3_aa: CASSLQGSGSGANVLTF
v_call: TRBV9; d_call: NA; j_call: TRBJ1-3; clone_size: NA; cdr3_nt: TGTGCCAGCAGCGCCAGCTCTGGAAACACCATATATTTT; cdr3_aa: CASSASSGNTIYF
v_call: TRBV5-1; d_call: NA; j_call: TRBJ1-2; clone_size: few; cdr3_nt: TGCGCCAGCAGCCCGGGGTCCTTGCCAGCCTATGGCTACACCTTC; cdr3_aa: CASSPGSLPAYGYTF
v_call: TRBV19; d_call: NA; j_call: TRBJ2-5; clone_size: NA; cdr3_nt: TGTGCCAGTAGTATAGGCCCAGGGGAGAGTGGGGAGACCCAGTACTTC; cdr3_aa: CASSIGPGESGETQYF
v_call: TRBV6-5; d_call: NA; j_call: TRBJ1-2; clone_size: NA; cdr3_nt: TGTGCCAGCAGTTCACAGGGTGGCGGTGGGGGCTACACCTTC; cdr3_aa: CASSSQGGGGGYTF
v_call: TRBV10-3; d_call: NA; j_call: TRBJ2-1; clone_size: NA; cdr3_nt: TGTGCCATCAGGGGCGGGGATAGGGGGCGGAACAATGAGCAGTTCTTC; cdr3_aa: CAIRGGDRGRNNEQFF
v_call: TRBV15; d_call: NA; j_call: TRBJ1-5; clone_size: NA; cdr3_nt: TGTGCCACCAGCAGCGGGACCCAGCCTTATCAGCCCCAGCATTTT; cdr3_aa: CATSSGTQPYQPQHF
v_call: TRBV7-9; d_call: TRBD1; j_call: TRBJ2-2; clone_size: NA; cdr3_nt: TGTGCCAGCAGCCCCCGTGGGGACAGGGACACCGGGGAGCTGTTTTTT; cdr3_aa: CASSPRGDRDTGELFF
v_call: TRBV5-6; d_call: TRBD2; j_call: TRBJ2-5; clone_size: NA; cdr3_nt: TGTGCCAGCAGCTTTCTGCGGGGGGGGGAGACCCAGTACTTC; cdr3_aa: CASSFLRGGETQYF
v_call: TRBV30; d_call: TRBD2; j_call: TRBJ2-3; clone_size: NA; cdr3_nt: TGTGCCTGGAGTAAACCGGGACTAGCGGGACGAACGCAGTATTTT; cdr3_aa: CAWSKPGLAGRTQYF
v_call: TRBV5-1; d_call: NA; j_call: TRBJ2-5; clone_size: once; cdr3_nt: TGCGCCAGCAGCTTCCCAGGGATGCAAGAGACCCAGTACTTC; cdr3_aa: CASSFPGMQETQYF
v_call: TRBV10-1; d_call: NA; j_call: TRBJ2-7; clone_size: NA; cdr3_nt: TGCGCCAGCAGCAATAGGGCAGGGCCCTACGAGCAGTACTTC; cdr3_aa: CASSNRAGPYEQYF
v_call: TRBV19; d_call: TRBD1; j_call: TRBJ2-2; clone_size: NA; cdr3_nt: TGTGCCAGTAGGCGAGCGGGTACAGGGGGCTATGCGAACACCGGGGAGCTGTTTTTT; cdr3_aa: CASRRAGTGGYANTGELFF
v_call: TRBV4-1; d_call: NA; j_call: TRBJ2-5; clone_size: NA; cdr3_nt: TGCGCCAGCAGCCAAGACTGGCGTGGGGAGACCCAGTACTTC; cdr3_aa: CASSQDWRGETQYF
v_call: TRBV6-6; d_call: NA; j_call: TRBJ1-5; clone_size: NA; cdr3_nt: TGTGCCAGCAGTCGCCCGACGGTTTCTGACAATCAGCCCCAGCATTTT; cdr3_aa: CASSRPTVSDNQPQHF
v_call: TRBV5-4; d_call: NA; j_call: TRBJ1-1; clone_size: NA; cdr3_nt: TGTGCCAGCAGCGCGGGGCCGAGAGCTTTCTTT; cdr3_aa: CASSAGPRAFF
v_call: TRBV18; d_call: NA; j_call: TRBJ2-7; clone_size: NA; cdr3_nt: TGTGCCAGCTCACCAGGGAGCTACGAGCAGTACTTC; cdr3_aa: CASSPGSYEQYF
v_call: TRBV5-1; d_call: NA; j_call: TRBJ2-2; clone_size: NA; cdr3_nt: TGCGCCAGCAGCTGGGACCGTGCGAACACCGGGGAGCTGTTTTTT; cdr3_aa: CASSWDRANTGELFF
v_call: TRBV6-5; d_call: TRBD1; j_call: TRBJ1-1; clone_size: NA; cdr3_nt: TGTGCCAGCAGTCAGGGGGTTATGAACACTGAAGCTTTCTTT; cdr3_aa: CASSQGVMNTEAFF